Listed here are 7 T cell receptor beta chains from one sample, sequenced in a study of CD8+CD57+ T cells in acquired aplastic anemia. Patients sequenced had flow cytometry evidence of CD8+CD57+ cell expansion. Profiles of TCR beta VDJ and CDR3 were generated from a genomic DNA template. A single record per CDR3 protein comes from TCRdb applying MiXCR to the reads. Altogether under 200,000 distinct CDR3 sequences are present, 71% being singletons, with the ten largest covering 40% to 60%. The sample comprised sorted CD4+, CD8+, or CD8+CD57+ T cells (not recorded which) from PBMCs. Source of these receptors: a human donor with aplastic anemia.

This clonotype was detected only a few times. The chain's CDR3 is CASGSGTGGPPGQFF. The CDR3 DNA reads as TGTGCCAGCGGCTCCGGGACAGGGGGTCCCCCGGGGCAGTTCTTC. The genes are TRBV7-9 and TRBJ2-1; 11 bases map to TRBD1. J gave up 12 bases and V 8 bases, and 15 bases lay outside the gene matches. The CDR3 contains 15 residues. Germline assignment: CDR1 SEHNR and CDR2 FQNEAQ (reference sequence).

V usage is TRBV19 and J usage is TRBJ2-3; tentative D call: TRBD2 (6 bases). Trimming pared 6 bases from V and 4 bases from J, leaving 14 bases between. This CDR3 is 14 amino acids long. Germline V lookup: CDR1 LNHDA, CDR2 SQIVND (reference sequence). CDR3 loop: CASSRRRDSDTQYF. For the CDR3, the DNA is TGTGCCAGTAGCAGAAGGCGGGACTCAGATACGCAGTATTTT.

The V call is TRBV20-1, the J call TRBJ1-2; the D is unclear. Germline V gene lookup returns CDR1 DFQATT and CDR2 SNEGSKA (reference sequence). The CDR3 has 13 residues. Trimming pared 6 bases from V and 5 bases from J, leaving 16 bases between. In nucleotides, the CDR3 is TGCAGTGCCCCGATCCGGGGAAGGTATGGCTACACCTTC. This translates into CSAPIRGRYGYTF.

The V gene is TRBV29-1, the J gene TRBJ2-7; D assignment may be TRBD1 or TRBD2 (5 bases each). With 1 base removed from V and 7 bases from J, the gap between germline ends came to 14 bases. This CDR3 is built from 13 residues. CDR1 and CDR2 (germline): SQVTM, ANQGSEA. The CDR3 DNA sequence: TGCAGCGTTGAAGTTGGATTGGGGGATGAGCAGTACTTC. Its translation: CSVEVGLGDEQYF.

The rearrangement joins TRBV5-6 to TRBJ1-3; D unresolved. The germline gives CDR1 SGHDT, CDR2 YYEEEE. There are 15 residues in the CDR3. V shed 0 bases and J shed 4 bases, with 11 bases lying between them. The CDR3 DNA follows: TGTGCCAGCAGCTTGGACACACTAGGGGGAAACACCATATATTTT. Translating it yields CASSLDTLGGNTIYF.

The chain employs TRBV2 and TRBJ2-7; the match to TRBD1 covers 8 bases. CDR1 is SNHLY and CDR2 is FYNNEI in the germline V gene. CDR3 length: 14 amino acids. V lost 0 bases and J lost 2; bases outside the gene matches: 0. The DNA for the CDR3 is TGTGCCAGCAGTGAAGCACAGGGGGCCTACGAGCAGTACTTC. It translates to CASSEAQGAYEQYF.

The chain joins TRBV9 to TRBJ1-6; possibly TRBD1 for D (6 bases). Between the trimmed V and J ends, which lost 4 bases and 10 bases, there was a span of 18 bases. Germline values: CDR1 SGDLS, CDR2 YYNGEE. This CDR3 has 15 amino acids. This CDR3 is CASSQAHQGTSPLHF. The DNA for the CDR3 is TGTGCCAGCAGCCAAGCGCACCAGGGGACGTCACCCCTCCACTTT.